A selection of T cell receptor beta chains follows, all from one sample in a study of memory CD4+ T cells and cytomegalovirus serostatus. The data were produced by immunoSEQ multiplex PCR, yet TCRdb's version contains in-frame clones alone and is incomplete. This table holds 45,000 to 55,000 clones, around three quarters found once. Sequenced: memory CD4+ T cells from blood. These receptors were collected from an adult in good health and CMV-seronegative. The CDR3 runs from the conserved cysteine through the conserved F or W. D genes are given only for firm matches. Size values are once, few and many counts, or a class for expanded clones, and some rows have none.

v_gene: TRBV11-2; d_gene: TRBD2; abundance: NA; j_gene: TRBJ2-1; CDR3nt: TGTGCCAGCAGCCCTGGGACCGGGACTAGCGGAAGGGAGCAGTTCTTC; CDR3aa: CASSPGTGTSGREQFF
v_gene: TRBV5-1; d_gene: NA; abundance: NA; j_gene: TRBJ1-1; CDR3nt: TGCGCCAGCAGCTCACTCTCGGGTTCGAACACTGAAGCTTTCTTT; CDR3aa: CASSSLSGSNTEAFF
v_gene: TRBV19; d_gene: TRBD1; abundance: few; j_gene: TRBJ1-1; CDR3nt: TGTGCCAGTCGGGACAGGAACACTGAAGCTTTCTTT; CDR3aa: CASRDRNTEAFF
v_gene: TRBV29-1; d_gene: NA; abundance: NA; j_gene: TRBJ1-5; CDR3nt: TGCAGCGTTGGCGGGGGGCTTGGCAGCAATCAGCCCCAGCATTTT; CDR3aa: CSVGGGLGSNQPQHF
v_gene: TRBV18; d_gene: TRBD2; abundance: NA; j_gene: TRBJ2-4; CDR3nt: TGTGCCAGCTCAGAGCGGGGGAACGTTATGAAAAACATTCAGTACTTC; CDR3aa: CASSERGNVMKNIQYF
v_gene: TRBV9; d_gene: NA; abundance: NA; j_gene: TRBJ1-4; CDR3nt: TGTGCCAGCAGCGTGGAGACAGGCGGAAAACTGTTTTTT; CDR3aa: CASSVETGGKLFF
v_gene: TRBV5-8; d_gene: NA; abundance: NA; j_gene: TRBJ1-6; CDR3nt: TGTGCCAGCAGCCCACGAGATACAGGGCACTCACCCCTCCACTTT; CDR3aa: CASSPRDTGHSPLHF
v_gene: TRBV9; d_gene: NA; abundance: few; j_gene: TRBJ1-1; CDR3nt: TGTGCCAGCAGCGTAGTCAGCAGCGCTGAAGCTTTCTTT; CDR3aa: CASSVVSSAEAFF
v_gene: TRBV4-3; d_gene: NA; abundance: NA; j_gene: TRBJ2-3; CDR3nt: TGCGCCAGCAGCCAAAATCGCCGAGATACGCAGTATTTT; CDR3aa: CASSQNRRDTQYF
v_gene: TRBV19; d_gene: NA; abundance: NA; j_gene: TRBJ2-7; CDR3nt: TGTGCCAGTAGTATCGCGCGGGGCGAAAGCGAGCAGTACTTC; CDR3aa: CASSIARGESEQYF
v_gene: TRBV6-1; d_gene: NA; abundance: NA; j_gene: TRBJ2-7; CDR3nt: TGTGCCAGCAGTGAGTACGTGCAGTACTTC; CDR3aa: CASSEYVQYF
v_gene: TRBV5-1; d_gene: TRBD2; abundance: NA; j_gene: TRBJ2-1; CDR3nt: TGCGCCAGCAGGGGACTAGCGGCAACCTACAATGAGCAGTTCTTC; CDR3aa: CASRGLAATYNEQFF
v_gene: TRBV6-5; d_gene: TRBD2; abundance: NA; j_gene: TRBJ2-7; CDR3nt: TGTGCCAGCAGTTTCTCGGGAGGCGAGCAGTACTTC; CDR3aa: CASSFSGGEQYF
v_gene: TRBV7-9; d_gene: NA; abundance: NA; j_gene: TRBJ2-7; CDR3nt: TGTGCCAGCAGCTTTAACTACGAGCAGTACTTC; CDR3aa: CASSFNYEQYF
v_gene: TRBV28; d_gene: NA; abundance: NA; j_gene: TRBJ1-1; CDR3nt: TGTGCCAGCAGGAGACAACAAAACACTGAAGCTTTCTTT; CDR3aa: CASRRQQNTEAFF
v_gene: TRBV5-6; d_gene: TRBD1; abundance: NA; j_gene: TRBJ1-1; CDR3nt: TGTGCCAGCAGCTTAAGGTATCCGGGACAGGGATTTAAGAACACTGAAGCTTTCTTT; CDR3aa: CASSLRYPGQGFKNTEAFF
v_gene: TRBV19; d_gene: NA; abundance: NA; j_gene: TRBJ1-4; CDR3nt: TGTGCCAGTAGTTACAACAGGCCAACTAATGAAAAACTGTTTTTT; CDR3aa: CASSYNRPTNEKLFF
v_gene: TRBV6-5; d_gene: NA; abundance: NA; j_gene: TRBJ2-7; CDR3nt: TGTGCCAGCAGTTACTCCCTCGGGCCAGCCTACGAGCAGTACTTC; CDR3aa: CASSYSLGPAYEQYF
v_gene: TRBV10-1; d_gene: NA; abundance: NA; j_gene: TRBJ2-7; CDR3nt: TGCGCCAGCAGTGTGGGCCCGAAGGGGCCCTACGAGCAGTACTTC; CDR3aa: CASSVGPKGPYEQYF
v_gene: TRBV25-1; d_gene: NA; abundance: few; j_gene: TRBJ1-1; CDR3nt: TGTGCCAGCAGTGAATTTGTCGGGGTGGAAAACACTGAAGCTTTCTTT; CDR3aa: CASSEFVGVENTEAFF
v_gene: TRBV5-1; d_gene: NA; abundance: NA; j_gene: TRBJ2-7; CDR3nt: TGCGCCAGCAGCTTGGCCGGGGCTCCAGCGAACTACGAGCAGTACTTC; CDR3aa: CASSLAGAPANYEQYF
v_gene: TRBV10-2; d_gene: NA; abundance: medium-sized; j_gene: TRBJ2-3; CDR3nt: TGCGCCAGCAGGAGGGGGGAGGGTACGCAGTATTTT; CDR3aa: CASRRGEGTQYF
v_gene: TRBV7-9; d_gene: NA; abundance: NA; j_gene: TRBJ2-3; CDR3nt: TGTGCCAGCAGCCCCTTAGGAGTGGGAGGTGATACGCAGTATTTT; CDR3aa: CASSPLGVGGDTQYF
v_gene: TRBV7-2; d_gene: NA; abundance: NA; j_gene: TRBJ2-7; CDR3nt: TGTGCCAGCAGCCCCCGGGGTCCTCTTCCCGAGCAGTACTTC; CDR3aa: CASSPRGPLPEQYF
v_gene: TRBV2; d_gene: TRBD1; abundance: NA; j_gene: TRBJ2-5; CDR3nt: TGTGCCAGCAGAGTGGACAGGGGGAAAGAGACCCAGTACTTC; CDR3aa: CASRVDRGKETQYF
v_gene: TRBV6-1; d_gene: TRBD2; abundance: NA; j_gene: TRBJ2-1; CDR3nt: TGTGCCAGCAACCGAGCGGGAGGGCCATATGAGCAGTTCTTC; CDR3aa: CASNRAGGPYEQFF
v_gene: TRBV19; d_gene: NA; abundance: NA; j_gene: TRBJ1-2; CDR3nt: TGTGCCAGCAGGGCTTTCTATGGCTACACCTTC; CDR3aa: CASRAFYGYTF
v_gene: TRBV18; d_gene: NA; abundance: NA; j_gene: TRBJ2-3; CDR3nt: TGTGCCAGCTCACCAACAGGTGGGACAGATACGCAGTATTTT; CDR3aa: CASSPTGGTDTQYF
v_gene: TRBV5-1; d_gene: NA; abundance: NA; j_gene: TRBJ2-3; CDR3nt: TGCGCCAGCAGCTTGGTATTGAATACGCAGTATTTT; CDR3aa: CASSLVLNTQYF
v_gene: TRBV5-6; d_gene: TRBD1; abundance: NA; j_gene: TRBJ2-5; CDR3nt: TGTGCCAGCAGCCACAGGGGGCAGAGAGAGACCCAGTACTTC; CDR3aa: CASSHRGQRETQYF
v_gene: TRBV18; d_gene: TRBD2; abundance: NA; j_gene: TRBJ2-5; CDR3nt: TGTGCCAGCTCACCACTGGGAGGGTCCCAAGAGACCCAGTACTTC; CDR3aa: CASSPLGGSQETQYF
v_gene: TRBV4-3; d_gene: NA; abundance: few; j_gene: TRBJ2-7; CDR3nt: TGCGCCAGCAGCCAAGCATTCGAGGCCCTCTACGAGCAGTACTTC; CDR3aa: CASSQAFEALYEQYF
v_gene: TRBV7-2; d_gene: NA; abundance: NA; j_gene: TRBJ2-3; CDR3nt: TGTGCCAGCAGCCGCACAGATACGCAGTATTTT; CDR3aa: CASSRTDTQYF
v_gene: TRBV7-8; d_gene: TRBD1; abundance: NA; j_gene: TRBJ1-4; CDR3nt: TGTGCCAGCAGCACCCCAGGGGGCTGGGGGGAAAAACTGTTTTTT; CDR3aa: CASSTPGGWGEKLFF
v_gene: TRBV7-7; d_gene: NA; abundance: NA; j_gene: TRBJ2-5; CDR3nt: TGTGCTAGCAAACCAATGGGGACGCCTCAAGAGACCCAGTACTTC; CDR3aa: CASKPMGTPQETQYF
v_gene: TRBV11-2; d_gene: NA; abundance: NA; j_gene: TRBJ1-1; CDR3nt: TGTGCCAGCAGCGCCGGGGAGAACACTGAAGCTTTCTTT; CDR3aa: CASSAGENTEAFF
v_gene: TRBV7-9; d_gene: TRBD2; abundance: NA; j_gene: TRBJ2-2; CDR3nt: TGTGCCAGCAACTGGCGGGGGGAAAGCGGGGAGCTGTTTTTT; CDR3aa: CASNWRGESGELFF
v_gene: TRBV4-1; d_gene: NA; abundance: NA; j_gene: TRBJ1-3; CDR3nt: TGCGCCAGCAGCCTAGCTCCCTGGCGTACTGGAAACACCATATATTTT; CDR3aa: CASSLAPWRTGNTIYF
v_gene: TRBV27; d_gene: TRBD1; abundance: NA; j_gene: TRBJ1-2; CDR3nt: TGTGCCAGCAGTTTATCGAGAGGGGGCGCAGCTAACTATGGCTACACCTTC; CDR3aa: CASSLSRGGAANYGYTF
v_gene: TRBV11-1; d_gene: TRBD2; abundance: once; j_gene: TRBJ2-3; CDR3nt: TGTGCCAGCAGCTTAGCGATATTTAGCGGGGGACGGACAGATACGCAGTATTTT; CDR3aa: CASSLAIFSGGRTDTQYF
v_gene: TRBV4-3; d_gene: TRBD2; abundance: NA; j_gene: TRBJ2-3; CDR3nt: TGCGCCAGCAGCCAAGATTGGGGCGGGGGGCGCACAGATACGCAGTATTTT; CDR3aa: CASSQDWGGGRTDTQYF
v_gene: TRBV7-2; d_gene: NA; abundance: once; j_gene: TRBJ2-1; CDR3nt: TGTGCCAGCAGCTTAGAACCCGGGAGAGGAGGTGAGCAGTTCTTC; CDR3aa: CASSLEPGRGGEQFF
v_gene: TRBV6-6; d_gene: NA; abundance: NA; j_gene: TRBJ2-7; CDR3nt: TGTGCCAGCAGACCTGAGGGGTCACGCTACGAGCAGTACTTC; CDR3aa: CASRPEGSRYEQYF
v_gene: TRBV6-1; d_gene: NA; abundance: NA; j_gene: TRBJ2-7; CDR3nt: TGTGCCAGCAGTGAAGGGCAGCGCCTCGAGCAGTACTTC; CDR3aa: CASSEGQRLEQYF